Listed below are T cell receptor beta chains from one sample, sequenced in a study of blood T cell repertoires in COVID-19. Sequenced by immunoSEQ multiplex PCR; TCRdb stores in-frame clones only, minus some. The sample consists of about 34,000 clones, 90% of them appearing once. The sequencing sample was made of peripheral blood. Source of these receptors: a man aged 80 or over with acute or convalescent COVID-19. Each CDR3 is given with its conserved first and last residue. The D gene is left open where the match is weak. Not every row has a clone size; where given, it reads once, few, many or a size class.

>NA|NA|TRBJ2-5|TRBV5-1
CASSLESVQETQYF
TGCGCCAGCAGCTTGGAGTCAGTCCAAGAGACCCAGTACTTC
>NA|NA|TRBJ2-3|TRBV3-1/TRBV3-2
CASSPGFSASTDTQYF
TGTGCCAGCAGCCCGGGTTTCTCCGCTAGCACAGATACGCAGTATTTT
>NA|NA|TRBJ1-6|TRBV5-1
CASRQVTPNSPLHF
TGCGCCAGCAGGCAGGTCACACCGAATTCACCCCTCCACTTT
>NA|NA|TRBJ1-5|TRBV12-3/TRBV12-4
CATSVRDQPQHF
TGTGCCACCTCTGTCAGGGATCAGCCCCAGCATTTT
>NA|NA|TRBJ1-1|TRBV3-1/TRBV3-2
CASSYTGTRRPRGDTEAFF
TGTGCCAGCAGCTATACCGGGACAAGGAGGCCCAGGGGCGACACTGAAGCTTTCTTT
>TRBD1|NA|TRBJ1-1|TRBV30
CAWGQGGYTEAFF
TGTGCCTGGGGACAGGGTGGCTACACTGAAGCTTTCTTT
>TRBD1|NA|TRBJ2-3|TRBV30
CAWILQGSDTQYF
TGTGCCTGGATCTTACAGGGGTCGGATACGCAGTATTTT
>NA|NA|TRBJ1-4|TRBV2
CAGRGSEAKLFF
TGTGCCGGACGGGGTTCAGAGGCAAAACTGTTTTTT
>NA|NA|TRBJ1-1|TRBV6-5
CASTLSLSGTEAFF
TGTGCCAGCACCCTCTCGCTCTCGGGCACTGAAGCTTTCTTT
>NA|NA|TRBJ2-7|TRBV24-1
CATSDFRGPSSYEQYF
TGTGCCACCAGTGATTTCCGAGGGCCTAGCTCCTACGAGCAGTACTTC
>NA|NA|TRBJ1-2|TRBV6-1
CASREGQFEGYTF
TGTGCCAGCAGAGAAGGACAGTTCGAAGGCTACACCTTC
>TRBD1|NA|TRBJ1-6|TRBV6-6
CASRRDRGGSPLHF
TGTGCCAGCAGACGTGACAGGGGTGGGTCACCCCTCCACTTT
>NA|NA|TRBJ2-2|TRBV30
CAWSVLGELFF
TGTGCCTGGAGTGTACTGGGGGAGCTGTTTTTT
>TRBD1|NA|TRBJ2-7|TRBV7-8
CASSLPGGRGTYEQYF
TGTGCCAGCAGCCTCCCAGGGGGCAGGGGGACCTACGAGCAGTACTTC
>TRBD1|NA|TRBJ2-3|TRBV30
CAYRTGVPDTQYF
TGTGCCTACCGGACAGGGGTCCCAGATACGCAGTATTTT
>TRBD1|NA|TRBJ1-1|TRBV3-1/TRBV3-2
CASAGGWNTEAFF
TGTGCTTCCGCAGGGGGTTGGAACACTGAAGCTTTCTTT
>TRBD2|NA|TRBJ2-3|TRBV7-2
CASSLVAGAPDTQYF
TGTGCCAGCAGCTTAGTAGCGGGAGCCCCAGATACGCAGTATTTT
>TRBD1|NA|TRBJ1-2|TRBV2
CASTKDRFGGYTF
TGTGCCAGCACCAAGGACAGGTTCGGTGGCTACACCTTC
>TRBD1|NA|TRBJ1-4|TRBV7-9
CASSGGQAEKLFF
TGTGCCAGCAGCGGAGGACAGGCCGAAAAACTGTTTTTT
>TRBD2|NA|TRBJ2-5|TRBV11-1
CASSRRTSQYQETQYF
TGTGCCAGCAGCCGTCGGACTAGCCAGTACCAAGAGACCCAGTACTTC
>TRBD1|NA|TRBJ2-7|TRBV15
CATRPGTGVSYEQYF
TGTGCCACCAGACCCGGGACAGGGGTATCCTACGAGCAGTACTTC
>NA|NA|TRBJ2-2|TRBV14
CASSQTRGTGELFF
TGTGCCAGCAGCCAGACCCGGGGGACCGGGGAGCTGTTTTTT
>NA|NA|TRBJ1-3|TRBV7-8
CASSLSVGNTIYF
TGTGCCAGCAGCTTATCAGTTGGAAACACCATATATTTT
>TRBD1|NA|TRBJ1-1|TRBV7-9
CASSPVSGGNTEAFF
TGTGCCAGCAGCCCCGTCTCAGGGGGAAACACTGAAGCTTTCTTT
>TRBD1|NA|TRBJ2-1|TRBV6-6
CASSARQGGNNEQFF
TGTGCCAGCAGTGCCAGACAGGGGGGTAACAATGAGCAGTTCTTC
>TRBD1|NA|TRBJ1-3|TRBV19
CASSTPTGAPFAGNTIYF
TGTGCCAGTAGTACTCCGACAGGGGCGCCTTTCGCTGGAAACACCATATATTTT
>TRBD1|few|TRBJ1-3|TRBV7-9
CAGGTGFTGNTIYF
TGTGCCGGGGGGACAGGTTTTACTGGAAACACCATATATTTT
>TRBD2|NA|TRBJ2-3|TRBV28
CASSFSGGWTDTQYF
TGTGCCAGCAGTTTTAGCGGGGGTTGGACAGATACGCAGTATTTT
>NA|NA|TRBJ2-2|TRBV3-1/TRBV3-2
CASSRDRSNTGELFF
TGTGCCAGCAGCCGCGACAGGTCGAACACCGGGGAGCTGTTTTTT
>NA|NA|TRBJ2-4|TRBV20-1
CSASPPGGLNIQYF
TGCAGTGCTAGTCCCCCAGGGGGGCTAAACATTCAGTACTTC
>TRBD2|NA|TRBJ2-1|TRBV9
CASSVTGGVGGEQFF
TGTGCCAGCAGCGTAACTGGGGGGGTAGGCGGTGAGCAGTTCTTC
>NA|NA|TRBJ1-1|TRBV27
CASRITELSTEAFF
TGTGCCAGCAGGATAACAGAATTGAGCACTGAAGCTTTCTTT
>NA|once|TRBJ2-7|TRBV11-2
CASSLVGGGRYEQYF
TGTGCCAGCAGCTTAGTTGGAGGAGGGAGATACGAGCAGTACTTC
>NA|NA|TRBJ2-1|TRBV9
CASSTSLQTGSKQFF
TGTGCCAGCAGCACGTCGCTGCAGACAGGCTCAAAGCAGTTCTTC
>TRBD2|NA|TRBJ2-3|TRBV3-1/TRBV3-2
CASSQTSRSTDTQYF
TGTGCCAGCAGCCAGACTAGCCGTTCCACAGATACGCAGTATTTT
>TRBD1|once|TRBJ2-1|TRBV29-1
CSADRAGNEQFF
TGCAGCGCCGACAGGGCCGGGAATGAGCAGTTCTTC
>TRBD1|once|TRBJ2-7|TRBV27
CASPSGDRDYEQYF
TGTGCCAGTCCTTCCGGGGACAGGGACTACGAGCAGTACTTC
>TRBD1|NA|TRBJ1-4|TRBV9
CASSVRDSLNEKLFF
TGTGCCAGCAGCGTACGGGACAGTCTTAATGAAAAACTGTTTTTT
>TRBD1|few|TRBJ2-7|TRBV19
CASSIAGQGYEQYF
TGTGCCAGTAGTATAGCAGGACAGGGCTACGAGCAGTACTTC
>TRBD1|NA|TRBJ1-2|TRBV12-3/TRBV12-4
CASSGTGSYGYTF
TGTGCCAGCAGCGGGACAGGGTCCTATGGCTACACCTTC
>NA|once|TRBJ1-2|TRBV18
CASSPPGRGRPANYGYTF
TGTGCCAGCTCACCACCGGGAAGGGGTCGACCAGCTAACTATGGCTACACCTTC
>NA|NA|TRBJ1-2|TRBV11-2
CASSFDRNYGYTF
TGTGCCAGCAGCTTCGACAGGAACTATGGCTACACCTTC
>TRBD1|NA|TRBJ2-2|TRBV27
CASRGTGGIVGTGELFF
TGTGCCAGCAGGGGGACAGGGGGAATTGTCGGGACCGGGGAGCTGTTTTTT
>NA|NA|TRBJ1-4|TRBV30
CAWTGYDEKLFF
TGTGCCTGGACAGGGTATGATGAAAAACTGTTTTTT
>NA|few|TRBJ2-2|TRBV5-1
CASSSWEQPGELFF
TGCGCCAGCAGCTCCTGGGAGCAACCCGGGGAGCTGTTTTTT
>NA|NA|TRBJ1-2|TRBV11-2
CASSFGAEDYGYTF
TGTGCCAGCAGCTTTGGGGCAGAGGACTATGGCTACACCTTC
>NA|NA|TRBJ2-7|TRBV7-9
CASSLTGNEQYF
TGTGCCAGCAGCTTAACCGGGAACGAGCAGTACTTC
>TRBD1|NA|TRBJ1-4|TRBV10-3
CASSRGDEKLFF
TGTGCCTCTTCCAGGGGGGATGAAAAACTGTTTTTT